A single sample is the source of the 15 T cell receptor beta chains below, sequenced in a study of T cells after yellow fever vaccination. One entry per CDR3 protein results from TCRdb running MiXCR on the 5' RACE reads. The table lists 150,000 or so distinct CDR3 sequences, 5% to 7.5% of them singletons. Source: CD4+ T cells sorted from PBMCs, taken 10 days after the yellow fever booster vaccination. These receptors originate from a man aged 25 to 40 who received the YFV17D yellow fever vaccine.

This clonotype was counted between two and nine times. The gene calls are TRBV7-8 and TRBJ2-6, with 10 bases lining up with TRBD1. The V gene end was trimmed by 1 base and the J gene end by 3 bases; junction bases not matched to a gene: 6. Germline V CDR1 and CDR2: SGHVS, FQNEAQ. There are 18 residues in the CDR3. The CDR3 spells CASSLEGTGVFGANVLTF. The CDR3 nucleotides are TGTGCCAGCAGCTTAGAGGGGACAGGGGTGTTTGGGGCCAACGTCCTGACTTTC.

This rearrangement joins TRBV5-1 to TRBJ1-1; the match to TRBD1 covers 8 bases. V dropped 3 bases and J dropped 4; count of bases not matched to a gene: 8. The CDR3 runs to 15 residues. Germline CDR1 reads SGHRS; CDR2 reads YFSETQ. In DNA, the CDR3 is TGCGCCAGCAGCTCCTGGACAGGGCGGGCCACTGAAGCTTTCTTT. Translated: CASSSWTGRATEAFF.

This clonotype came up many times. This chain joins TRBV12-3 or TRBV12-4 and TRBJ1-5; no clear D gene. V was shortened by 6 bases and J by 6 bases, with 9 bases between the two germline ends. CDR3 length: 12 amino acids. The CDR3 sequence is CASSPLSQPQHF. The CDR3 DNA follows: TGTGCCAGCAGCCCCCTTTCTCAGCCCCAGCATTTT.

This clonotype has at least ten counts. The chain combines TRBV12-3 or TRBV12-4 with TRBJ2-3; 10 bases match TRBD1. The CDR3 length is 15 residues. J was trimmed by 2 bases and V by 6 bases; bases with no gene match: 5. CDR3 loop: CASSQTGGLTDTQYF. The CDR3 bases are TGTGCCAGCAGCCAGACAGGGGGCCTCACAGATACGCAGTATTTT.

The chain has TRBV4-1 and TRBJ2-1, with a possible D match to TRBD1 (5 bases). V dropped 3 bases and J dropped 6 bases, with 18 bases sitting between them. This CDR3 has 16 amino acids. Germline-derived CDR1 and CDR2 are MGHRA and YSYEKL. CDR3 residues: CASSHGLRTPFNEQFF. CDR3 coding DNA: TGCGCCAGCAGCCACGGTTTACGGACACCTTTCAATGAGCAGTTCTTC.

The chain recombines TRBV4-1 with TRBJ2-5; D possibly uses TRBD1 or TRBD2 (6 bases each). The CDR3 extends over 15 amino acids. CDR1 MGHRA and CDR2 YSYEKL come from the germline V gene. Between the trimmed V and J ends, which lost 1 base and 2 bases, there was a span of 11 bases. The CDR3 loop reads CASSQVEGGQETQYF. Here the CDR3 DNA reads TGCGCCAGCAGCCAAGTGGAGGGGGGACAAGAGACCCAGTACTTC.

This clonotype was observed many times. The chain recombines TRBV9 with TRBJ1-4; 7 nucleotides align to TRBD1. V shed 3 bases, J shed 5 bases, and the junction held 7 bases outside the gene matches. Germline CDR1 is SGDLS and CDR2 is YYNGEE. The CDR3 runs to 15 residues. In nucleotides, the CDR3 is TGTGCCAGCAGCGCTCTGACAGGGACGAATGAAAAACTGTTTTTT. As protein: CASSALTGTNEKLFF.

J is TRBJ2-1 and V is TRBV20-1; tentatively, D is TRBD1 or TRBD2 (6 bases each). Trimming shortened V by 5 bases and J by 6 bases, and 17 bases separated the two germline ends. The CDR3 is 14 residues long. The germline gives CDR1 DFQATT, CDR2 SNEGSKA (reference sequence). The CDR3 is CSAYARGDRNEQFF. The CDR3 region has the DNA TGCAGTGCTTACGCTAGGGGGGATCGCAATGAGCAGTTCTTC.

In its sample, this clonotype was seen many times. This chain uses TRBV9 with TRBJ2-5; TRBD1 matches at 11 bases. The V segment lost 0 bases and the J segment 2 bases; nucleotides outside the gene matches: 6. The germline V gene has CDR1 SGDLS and CDR2 YYNGEE. The CDR3 is made up of 17 amino acids. The CDR3 DNA is TGTGCCAGCAGCGTAGAGGACAGGGGGCGCGGTCAAGAGACCCAGTACTTC. Translating gives CASSVEDRGRGQETQYF. The whole variable domain, remainder taken from reference TRBV9 and TRBJ2-5, is DSGVTQTPKHLITATGQRVTLRCSPRSGDLSVYWYQQSLDQGLQFLIQYYNGEERAKGNILERFSAQQFPDLHSELNLSSLELGDSALYFCASSVEDRGRGQETQYFGPGTRLLVL.

The chain has TRBV5-1 and TRBJ2-3; TRBD1 agrees at 10 bases. After removal of 0 bases from V and 5 bases from J, the junction contained 6 bases not matched to a gene. The CDR3 is 16 amino acids. Germline values: CDR1 SGHRS, CDR2 YFSETQ. The CDR3 coding sequence is TGCGCCAGCAGCTTGGCACCGGGACAGGGGCTAGATACGCAGTATTTT. This translates into CASSLAPGQGLDTQYF. The full variable domain, in which reference TRBV5-1 and TRBJ2-3 provide the parts outside the CDR3, is KAGVTQTPRYLIKTRGQQVTLSCSPISGHRSVSWYQQTPGQGLQFLFEYFSETQRNKGNFPGRFSGRQFSNSRSEMNVSTLELGDSALYLCASSLAPGQGLDTQYFGPGTRLTVL.

This clonotype was seen many times. The rearrangement joins TRBV6-5 to TRBJ1-4, with 7 bases identical to TRBD1. The CDR3 is made up of 14 amino acids. The J segment lost 3 bases and the V segment lost 10 bases, leaving 8 bases of the junction unmatched. Germline V lookup: CDR1 MNHEY, CDR2 SVGAGI. The CDR3, as DNA: TGTGCCACCAGCCAGACAGGGCCTAATGAAAAACTGTTTTTT. This codes for CATSQTGPNEKLFF.

The gene calls are TRBV30 and TRBJ1-4; no clear D gene. The CDR3 is 14 residues long. Germline V lookup: CDR1 GTSNPN, CDR2 SVGIG (reference sequence). V shed 2 bases and J shed 5 bases, with 12 bases lying between them. CDR3 amino acids: CAWSRNQRNEKLFF. For the CDR3, the DNA is TGTGCCTGGAGTAGGAATCAGAGGAATGAAAAACTGTTTTTT.

Worth noting for this clonotype: This could be a read error, since a much larger clone is one nucleotide away. The chain couples TRBV27 to TRBJ2-2; 10 bases match TRBD2. The length of the CDR3 is 13 residues. V was pared by 10 bases and J by 9 bases, with 8 bases of the junction left unmatched. The germline CDR1 and CDR2 sequences are MNHEY and SMNVEV (reference sequence). CDR3 amino acids: CATLAGVARELFF. CDR3 nucleotide sequence: TGTGCCACTCTAGCGGGAGTTGCCAGGGAGCTGTTTTTT.

This clonotype was picked up many times. The chain carries TRBV14 and TRBJ1-1; 7 bases are a match to TRBD1. V gave up 3 bases and J gave up 0 bases; unmatched junction bases: 7. The germline gives CDR1 SGHDN, CDR2 FVKESK. The CDR3 loop spans 16 amino acids. CDR3 nucleotides: TGTGCCAGCAGCCAGTGGGAGGGGGCGGTGAACACTGAAGCTTTCTTT. This codes for CASSQWEGAVNTEAFF. The complete variable domain, with remaining parts taken from reference TRBV14 and TRBJ1-1, reads EAGVTQFPSHSVIEKGQTVTLRCDPISGHDNLYWYRRVMGKEIKFLLHFVKESKQDESGMPNNRFLAERTGGTYSTLKVQPAELEDSGVYFCASSQWEGAVNTEAFFGQGTRLTVV.

This clonotype was counted at least ten times. This sequence joins TRBV5-5 and TRBJ2-2; 7 bases are a match to TRBD2. From germline, CDR1 is SGHKS and CDR2 YYEKEE (reference sequence). V shed 4 bases, J shed 4 bases, and the junction held 10 bases outside the gene matches. This CDR3 has 16 amino acids. CDR3 nucleotides: TGTGCCAGCAGCCCCGGGAGGCAGGGCGGCACCGGGGAGCTGTTTTTT. Its protein product is CASSPGRQGGTGELFF.